One and the same sample provided the 20 T cell receptor beta chains below, sequenced in a study of neurological immune-mediated disorders. TCRdb itself ran the 5' RACE reads through MiXCR, one entry per CDR3 protein. The table records about 46,000 distinct CDR3 sequences, about 2% of them present only once. The sequencing sample was made of PBMCs. The receptor source for this set is a woman aged 40 to 55 with multiple sclerosis.

This clonotype was found many times. The CDR3 reads CATSDLQGSGETQYF. The CDR3 nucleotides are TGTGCCACCAGTGATTTGCAGGGGTCTGGCGAGACCCAGTACTTC. V gene TRBV24-1 combines with J gene TRBJ2-5, with a tentative D call TRBD1 (6 bases). The CDR3 is 15 residues long. V shed 0 bases and J shed 5 bases, with 12 bases lying between them. Germline V gives CDR1 KGHDR, CDR2 SFDVKD.

The sample holds many counts of this clonotype. This chain connects TRBV20-1 to TRBJ2-4; D gene unclear. CDR1 is DFQATT, CDR2 SNEGSKA, per germline (reference sequence). The V end was cut by 0 bases, the J end by 0 bases, with 9 bases between. This CDR3 region has 15 residues. Here the CDR3 DNA reads TGCAGTGCTAGAGATAGTATGATAGCCAAAAACATTCAGTACTTC. Translation gives CSARDSMIAKNIQYF.

In this sample, this clonotype turned up many times. This chain uses TRBV5-1 with TRBJ2-2, with D tentatively TRBD1 (5 bases). Per the germline V gene, CDR1 is SGHRS and CDR2 is YFSETQ. The CDR3 consists of 16 residues. Trimming took off 0 bases at V and 3 bases at J, with 12 bases between the two ends. In DNA, the CDR3 is TGCGCCAGCAGCTTGGCTCACGACAGCTACACCGGGGAGCTGTTTTTT. Its translation: CASSLAHDSYTGELFF.

On this clonotype itself: It may be a read error: a sequence one base away is much more abundant. The gene calls are TRBV7-3 and TRBJ2-3; no clear D. Trimming left V 4 bases short and J 6 bases short, with 11 bases between. There are 13 residues in the CDR3. Per the germline V gene, CDR1 is SGHTA and CDR2 is FQGTGA. Here the CDR3 DNA reads TGTGCCAGCAGCTCAAAATATACGGATACGCAGTATTTT. Its protein is CASSSKYTDTQYF.

This clonotype was counted at least ten times. The chain has TRBV18 and TRBJ2-3; 7 nucleotides agree with TRBD1. Germline V gives CDR1 KGHSH, CDR2 LQKENI. The CDR3 runs 14 residues. V was pared by 6 bases and J by 4 bases, with 7 bases of the junction left unmatched. The CDR3 reads CASSQDRVADTQYF. For the CDR3, the DNA is TGTGCCAGCTCTCAAGACAGGGTGGCAGATACGCAGTATTTT.

This clonotype was counted many times. The gene calls are TRBV5-1 and TRBJ1-1; D gene ambiguous. V lost 2 bases and J 1 base, leaving 3 bases between the germline ends. The V gene's germline CDR1 is SGHRS and CDR2 YFSETQ. This CDR3 is built from 12 residues. This CDR3 is CASSFPNTEAFF. CDR3 nucleotide sequence: TGCGCCAGCAGCTTCCCGAACACTGAAGCTTTCTTT.

This clonotype was recorded many times. The genes are TRBV7-6 and TRBJ2-1, with 7 bases lining up with TRBD1. The CDR3 loop spans 16 amino acids. Germline V gene data show CDR1 as SGHVS and CDR2 as FNYEAQ. After removal of 1 base from V and 5 bases from J, the junction contained 8 bases not matched to a gene. The CDR3 nucleotides read TGTGCCAGCAGCTTAGTACCGGGACAGACTAACAATGAGCAGTTCTTC. It encodes CASSLVPGQTNNEQFF.

This clonotype was recorded at least ten times. J is TRBJ2-5 and V is TRBV5-1; possibly TRBD1 for D (6 bases). The CDR3 runs to 13 residues. V was cut by 5 bases and J by 1 base, with 9 bases left in between. Germline V gene data show CDR1 as SGHRS and CDR2 as YFSETQ. CDR3 in DNA: TGCGCCAGCAGTAGGACAGTCCAAGAGACCCAGTACTTC. This encodes CASSRTVQETQYF.

The sample holds many counts of this clonotype. The V and J genes are TRBV20-1 and TRBJ2-7, with 16 bases lining up with TRBD2. Germline CDR1 is DFQATT and CDR2 is SNEGSKA (reference sequence). The trim removed 3 bases at V and 5 bases at J, leaving 10 bases unmatched. The CDR3 is made up of 17 amino acids. CDR3 sequence (DNA): TGCAGTGCTAGTCCGGGACTAGCGGGGGGGCCTCGAGACGAGCAGTACTTC. It is translated as CSASPGLAGGPRDEQYF.

Ten or more counts support this clonotype. The chain is built from TRBV20-1 and TRBJ2-1; TRBD2 matches 7 bases. The V gene end was trimmed by 0 bases and the J gene end by 4 bases; junction bases not matched to a gene: 6. The CDR3 length is 15 residues. The V gene's germline CDR1 is DFQATT and CDR2 SNEGSKA (reference sequence). CDR3 in amino acids: CSARDERRGYNEQFF. The DNA for the CDR3 is TGCAGTGCTAGAGATGAGCGGCGGGGGTACAATGAGCAGTTCTTC.

This clonotype was seen ten or more times. The rearrangement joins TRBV27 to TRBJ1-5; a weak D match, TRBD1 (6 bases). There are 15 residues in the CDR3. Germline lookup yields CDR1 MNHEY and CDR2 SMNVEV (reference sequence). The V gene lost 2 bases and the J gene lost 1 base, with 9 bases spanning the gap. The CDR3 coding sequence is TGTGCCAGCAGTTTAGAGGGGGACAGCAATCAGCCCCAGCATTTT. Amino acids: CASSLEGDSNQPQHF.

This clonotype was seen many times. The CDR3 DNA reads TGTGCCAGCGGCCGGGCTTACCAAGAGACCCAGTACTTC. Its protein product is CASGRAYQETQYF. The chain has TRBV6-5 and TRBJ2-5; D is unclear. The CDR3 is 13 amino acids. V was trimmed by 8 bases and J by 0 bases, leaving 10 bases between them. Germline V CDR1 and CDR2: MNHEY, SVGAGI.

This clonotype appeared many times. The genes are TRBV5-1 and TRBJ1-1, with D maybe TRBD1 (5 bases). Germline values: CDR1 SGHRS, CDR2 YFSETQ. This CDR3 spans 13 amino acids. V lost 7 bases and J lost 3, with 13 bases in between. DNA for the CDR3: TGCGCCAGCCGGGACGGCGTGGACACTGAAGCTTTCTTT. Translation gives CASRDGVDTEAFF.

This clonotype was seen at least ten times. This chain links TRBV9 with TRBJ2-3, with D unresolved. The CDR3 loop spans 11 amino acids. Looked up from germline, CDR1 is SGDLS and CDR2 is YYNGEE. V lost 4 bases, J lost 5 bases, and 5 bases lay in between. DNA of the CDR3: TGTGCCAGCAGCTCCTTAGATACGCAGTATTTT. Its translation is CASSSLDTQYF.

This clonotype appeared many times. The chain is built from TRBV9 and TRBJ2-7; D remains unclear. V lost 6 bases to trimming and J lost 0 bases, with 13 bases between them. Germline assignment: CDR1 SGDLS and CDR2 YYNGEE. The CDR3 sequence is 14 residues long. The CDR3 DNA follows: TGTGCCAGCAACCCCAGCCCGGCCTCCTACGAGCAGTACTTC. This sequence encodes CASNPSPASYEQYF.

This clonotype was detected ten times or more. J is TRBJ1-5 and V is TRBV24-1, with unresolved D. Per germline, CDR1 KGHDR and CDR2 SFDVKD. The CDR3 loop spans 12 amino acids. V was pared by 3 bases and J by 5 bases, with 4 bases between. CDR3 loop: CATSDPDQPQHF. DNA of the CDR3: TGTGCCACCAGTGATCCGGATCAGCCCCAGCATTTT.

Ten or more counts support this clonotype. V is TRBV20-1 and J is TRBJ2-1; D is perhaps TRBD1 or TRBD2 (6 bases each). The CDR3 runs to 14 residues. In germline, CDR1 is DFQATT, CDR2 SNEGSKA (reference sequence). Trimming took 3 bases from V and 8 from J, leaving 17 bases between them. The CDR3 here is CSASRGAEIDEQFF. DNA for the CDR3: TGCAGTGCTAGTAGGGGGGCCGAGATTGATGAGCAGTTCTTC.

V is TRBV5-1 and J is TRBJ1-2, with D hard to call. CDR1 is SGHRS and CDR2 is YFSETQ in the germline V gene. The length of the CDR3 is 15 residues. The germline V and J ends were trimmed by 0 bases and 4 bases, with 13 bases remaining between them. The CDR3 sequence: CASSLDFWRGYGYTF. In DNA, the CDR3 is TGCGCCAGCAGCTTGGATTTCTGGCGGGGCTATGGCTACACCTTC.

The table lists this clonotype with many counts. This rearrangement joins TRBV12-3 or TRBV12-4 to TRBJ2-5; the match to TRBD2 covers 10 bases. Trimming at V came to 2 bases and at J to 4 bases, leaving 10 bases not matched to a gene. CDR3 length: 17 amino acids. This CDR3 is CASSLTSYSGGTETQYF. The DNA of the CDR3 is TGTGCCAGCAGTTTAACCTCCTATAGCGGGGGGACAGAGACCCAGTACTTC.

The chain couples TRBV20-1 to TRBJ2-3; TRBD2 matches 10 bases. CDR1 is DFQATT and CDR2 is SNEGSKA in the germline V gene (reference sequence). V dropped 4 bases and J dropped 8; count of bases not matched to a gene: 9. The CDR3 contains 14 residues. Here the CDR3 reads CSATLAGGSGTQYF. CDR3 nucleotide sequence: TGCAGTGCTACTTTAGCGGGGGGTAGCGGTACGCAGTATTTT.